Each of the 4 T cell receptor beta chains below was sequenced from the same sample in a study of OX40 agonist ivuxolimab in advanced cancers. The assay was immunoSEQ multiplex PCR, and TCRdb's table has in-frame clones only and misses some. Among about 82,000 clones listed, around 84% were seen once. The specimen comprised CD4+ or CD8+ T cells sorted from blood, sampled in a trial of the OX40 agonist ivuxolimab. These receptors were collected from an adult with an advanced solid tumor such as melanoma, head and neck, liver or kidney cancer.

With respect to this clone: The sample contains more than one DNA sequence encoding this CDR3. The rearrangement joins TRBV7-3 to TRBJ1-1, with a possible D match to TRBD1 (6 bases). The V and J ends lost 0 bases and 5 bases respectively, with 7 bases between them. Germline V lookup: CDR1 SGHTA, CDR2 FQGTGA. The CDR3 spans 13 residues. In DNA form, the CDR3 reads TGTGCCAGCAGCTTAACAGGGGGTACTGAAGCTTTCTTT. This translates into CASSLTGGTEAFF.

V gene TRBV4-2 combines with J gene TRBJ1-4; a possible D gene is TRBD1 (5 bases). With 0 bases removed from V and 7 bases from J, the gap between germline ends came to 18 bases. The CDR3 consists of 17 residues. The germline V gene has CDR1 LGHNA and CDR2 YNFKEQ. CDR3 DNA: TGTGCCAGCAGCCAAGATCCCTCGAGAGGGGCTAGTGAAAAACTGTTTTTT. Translation gives CASSQDPSRGASEKLFF.

This sequence joins TRBV7-3 and TRBJ2-1, with a tentative D call TRBD1 (6 bases). Germline assignment: CDR1 SGHTA and CDR2 FQGTGA. The CDR3 extends over 14 amino acids. Trimming cost V 9 bases and J 0 bases, with 12 bases left between them. The CDR3 sequence is CASRTGSSYNEQFF. For the CDR3, the DNA is TGTGCCAGTCGAACAGGGAGCTCCTACAATGAGCAGTTCTTC. The full variable domain, with the rest looked up from reference TRBV7-3 and TRBJ2-1, is GAGVSQTPSNKVTEKGKYVELRCDPISGHTALYWYRQSLGQGPEFLIYFQGTGAADDSGLPNDRFFAVRPEGSVSTLKIQRTERGDSAVYLCASRTGSSYNEQFFGPGTRLTVL.

The chain carries TRBV6-6 and TRBJ1-1; a possible D gene is TRBD1 (5 bases). The V and J ends lost 0 bases and 5 bases respectively, with 13 bases between them. The germline V gene encodes CDR1 MNHNY and CDR2 SVGAGI (reference sequence). This CDR3 has 15 amino acids. The CDR3 coding sequence is TGTGCCAGCAGTTACTCCCTTAGAGAGGGGACTGAAGCTTTCTTT. This gives the protein CASSYSLREGTEAFF.